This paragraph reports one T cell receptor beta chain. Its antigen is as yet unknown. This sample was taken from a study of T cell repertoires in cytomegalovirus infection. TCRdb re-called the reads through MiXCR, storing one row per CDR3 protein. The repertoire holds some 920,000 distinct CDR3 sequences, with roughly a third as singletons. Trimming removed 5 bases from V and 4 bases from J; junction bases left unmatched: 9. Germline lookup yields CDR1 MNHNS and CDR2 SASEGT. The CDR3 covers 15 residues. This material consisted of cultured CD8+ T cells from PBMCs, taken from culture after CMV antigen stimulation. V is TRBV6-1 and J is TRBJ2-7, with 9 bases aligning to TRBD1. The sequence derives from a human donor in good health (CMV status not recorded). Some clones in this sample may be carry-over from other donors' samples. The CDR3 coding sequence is TGTGCCAGCAGTATAACCGGGACAGGGCTTTACGAGCAGTACTTC. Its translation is CASSITGTGLYEQYF.